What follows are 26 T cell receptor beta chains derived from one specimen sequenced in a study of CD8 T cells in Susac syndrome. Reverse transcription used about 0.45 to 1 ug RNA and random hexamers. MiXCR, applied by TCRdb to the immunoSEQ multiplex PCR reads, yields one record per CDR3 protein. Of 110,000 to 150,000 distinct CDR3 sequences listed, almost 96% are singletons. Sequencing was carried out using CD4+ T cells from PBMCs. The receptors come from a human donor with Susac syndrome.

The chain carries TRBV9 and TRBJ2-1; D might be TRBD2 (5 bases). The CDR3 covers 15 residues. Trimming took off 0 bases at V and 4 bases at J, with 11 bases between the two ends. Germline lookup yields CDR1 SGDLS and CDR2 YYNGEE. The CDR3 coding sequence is TGTGCCAGCAGCGTAGCCGGGAACCAGTACAATGAGCAGTTCTTC. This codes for CASSVAGNQYNEQFF.

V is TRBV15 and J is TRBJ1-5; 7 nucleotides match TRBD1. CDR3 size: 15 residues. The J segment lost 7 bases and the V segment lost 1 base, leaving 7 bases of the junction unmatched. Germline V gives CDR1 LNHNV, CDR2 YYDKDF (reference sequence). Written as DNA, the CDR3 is TGTGCCACCAGCAGAGGTAACAGGGGTGGCCAGCCCCAGCATTTT. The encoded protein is CATSRGNRGGQPQHF.

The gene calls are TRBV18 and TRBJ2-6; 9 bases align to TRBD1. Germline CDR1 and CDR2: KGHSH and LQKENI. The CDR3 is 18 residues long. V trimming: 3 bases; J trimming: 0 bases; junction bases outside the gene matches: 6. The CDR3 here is CASSPQGQGYSGANVLTF. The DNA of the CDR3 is TGTGCCAGCTCACCGCAGGGACAGGGTTACTCTGGGGCCAACGTCCTGACTTTC.

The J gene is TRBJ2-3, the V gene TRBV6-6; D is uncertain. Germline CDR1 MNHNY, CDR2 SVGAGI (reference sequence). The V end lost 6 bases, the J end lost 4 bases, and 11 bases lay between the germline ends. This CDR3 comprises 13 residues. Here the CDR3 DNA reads TGTGCCAGCAGACCCAAGGCTCCAGATACGCAGTATTTT. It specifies CASRPKAPDTQYF.

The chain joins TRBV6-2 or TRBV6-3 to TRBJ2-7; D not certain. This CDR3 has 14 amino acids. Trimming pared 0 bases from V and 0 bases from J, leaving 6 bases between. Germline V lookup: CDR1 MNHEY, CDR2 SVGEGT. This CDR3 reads CASSYSESSYEQYF. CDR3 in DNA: TGTGCCAGCAGTTACTCGGAGAGCTCCTACGAGCAGTACTTC.

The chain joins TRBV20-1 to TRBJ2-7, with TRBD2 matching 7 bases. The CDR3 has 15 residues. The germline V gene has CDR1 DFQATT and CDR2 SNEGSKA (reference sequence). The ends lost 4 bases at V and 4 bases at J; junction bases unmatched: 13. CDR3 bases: TGCAGTGCTACTCAAGGGACTACACGTCATTACGAGCAGTACTTC. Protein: CSATQGTTRHYEQYF.

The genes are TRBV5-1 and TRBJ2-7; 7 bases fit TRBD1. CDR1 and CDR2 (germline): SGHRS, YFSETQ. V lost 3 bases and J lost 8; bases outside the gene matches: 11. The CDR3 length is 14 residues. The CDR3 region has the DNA TGCGCCAGCAGCTCCGGGACAGCCGACATGCAGCAGTACTTC. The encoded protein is CASSSGTADMQQYF. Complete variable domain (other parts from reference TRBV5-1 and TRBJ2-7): KAGVTQTPRYLIKTRGQQVTLSCSPISGHRSVSWYQQTPGQGLQFLFEYFSETQRNKGNFPGRFSGRQFSNSRSEMNVSTLELGDSALYLCASSSGTADMQQYFGPGTRLTVT.

CDR3 protein: CASSMGQGYTGTFF. The CDR3 DNA reads TGCGCCAGCAGCATGGGACAGGGCTACACCGGTACTTTCTTT. J is TRBJ1-1 and V is TRBV5-1; 9 nucleotides agree with TRBD1. The length of the CDR3 is 14 residues. The V and J ends lost 4 bases and 12 bases, in that order; junction bases with no gene match: 13. Germline V lookup: CDR1 SGHRS, CDR2 YFSETQ.

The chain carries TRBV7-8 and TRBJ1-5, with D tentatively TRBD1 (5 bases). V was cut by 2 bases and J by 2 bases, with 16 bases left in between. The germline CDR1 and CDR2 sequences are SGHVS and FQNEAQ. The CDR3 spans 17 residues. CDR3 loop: CASSLQLGGKGNQPQHF. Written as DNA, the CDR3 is TGTGCCAGCAGCTTACAATTGGGGGGAAAGGGCAATCAGCCCCAGCATTTT.

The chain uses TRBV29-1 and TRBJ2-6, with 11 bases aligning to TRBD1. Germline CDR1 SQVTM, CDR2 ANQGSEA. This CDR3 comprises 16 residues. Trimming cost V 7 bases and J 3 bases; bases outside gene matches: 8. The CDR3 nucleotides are TGCAGCGCCCGGACAGGGGGCGCGATTGGGGCCAACGTCCTGACTTTC. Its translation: CSARTGGAIGANVLTF.

The CDR3 region is CASSLQPGLGTYEQYF. CDR3 DNA: TGCGCCAGCAGCTTACAACCGGGACTAGGAACCTACGAGCAGTACTTC. This rearrangement joins TRBV5-1 to TRBJ2-7; 8 bases map to TRBD2. V trimming: 2 bases; J trimming: 2 bases; junction bases outside the gene matches: 9. The CDR3 totals 16 residues. Germline CDR1 reads SGHRS; CDR2 reads YFSETQ.

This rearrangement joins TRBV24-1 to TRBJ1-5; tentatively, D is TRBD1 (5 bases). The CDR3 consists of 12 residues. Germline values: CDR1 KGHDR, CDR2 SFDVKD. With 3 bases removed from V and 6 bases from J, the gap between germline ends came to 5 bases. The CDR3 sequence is CATSDGGQPQHF. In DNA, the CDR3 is TGTGCCACCAGTGATGGGGGTCAGCCCCAGCATTTT.

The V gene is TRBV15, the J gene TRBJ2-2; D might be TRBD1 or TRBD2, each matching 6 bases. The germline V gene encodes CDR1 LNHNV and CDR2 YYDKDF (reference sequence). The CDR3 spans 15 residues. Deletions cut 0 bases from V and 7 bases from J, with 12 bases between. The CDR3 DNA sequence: TGTGCCACCAGCAGAGATCGGGGGCGGGTCGGGGAGCTGTTTTTT. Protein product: CATSRDRGRVGELFF.

CDR3 DNA: TGCAGCGTTGAAGGTGAAGAAGGACTAGGCTACAATGAGCAGTTCTTC. Its translation is CSVEGEEGLGYNEQFF. This chain uses TRBV29-1 with TRBJ2-1; 7 bases fit TRBD2. The junction had 9 bases not matched to a gene; V was cut back by 1 base and J by 3 bases. Germline assignment: CDR1 SQVTM and CDR2 ANQGSEA. There are 16 residues in the CDR3.

Written as DNA, the CDR3 is TGTGCCAGCAGTAACATACAGGGCTGGGGGACTGAAGCTTTCTTT. Protein sequence: CASSNIQGWGTEAFF. The J gene is TRBJ1-1, the V gene TRBV12-3 or TRBV12-4, with a weak D call TRBD1 (6 bases). The V end lost 5 bases, the J end lost 5 bases, and 18 bases lay between the germline ends. The CDR3 is 15 amino acids.

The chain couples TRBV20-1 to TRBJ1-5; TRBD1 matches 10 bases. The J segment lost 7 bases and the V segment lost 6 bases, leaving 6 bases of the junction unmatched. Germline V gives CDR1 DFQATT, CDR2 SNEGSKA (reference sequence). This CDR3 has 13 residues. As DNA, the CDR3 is TGCAGTGCCAGGAGGACAGGGGGACAGCCCCAGCATTTT. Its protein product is CSARRTGGQPQHF.

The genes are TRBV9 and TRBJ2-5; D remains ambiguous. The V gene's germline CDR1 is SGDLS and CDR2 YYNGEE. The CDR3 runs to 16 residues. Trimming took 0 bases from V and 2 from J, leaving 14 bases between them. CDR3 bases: TGTGCCAGCAGCGTAGCTGGGCCTCCCCTACAAGAGACCCAGTACTTC. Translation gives CASSVAGPPLQETQYF.

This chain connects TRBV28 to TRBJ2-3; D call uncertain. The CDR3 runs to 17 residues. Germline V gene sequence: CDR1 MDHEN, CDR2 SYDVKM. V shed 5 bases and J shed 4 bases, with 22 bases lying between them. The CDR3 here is CASSPSNGSPLADTQYF. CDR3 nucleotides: TGTGCCAGCAGTCCCTCCAATGGTAGCCCATTGGCAGATACGCAGTATTTT.

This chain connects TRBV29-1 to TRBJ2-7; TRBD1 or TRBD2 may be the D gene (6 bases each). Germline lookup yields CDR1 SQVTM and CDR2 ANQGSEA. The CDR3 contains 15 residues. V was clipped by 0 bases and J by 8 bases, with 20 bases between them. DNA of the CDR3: TGCAGCGTTGAAGATCTTAAGGGGGGAAATACGAAGCAGTACTTC. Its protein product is CSVEDLKGGNTKQYF.

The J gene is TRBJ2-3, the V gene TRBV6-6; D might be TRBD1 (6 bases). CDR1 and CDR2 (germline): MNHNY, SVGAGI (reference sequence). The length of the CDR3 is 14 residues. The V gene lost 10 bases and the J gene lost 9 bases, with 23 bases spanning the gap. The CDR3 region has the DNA TGTGCCACCAGGGGATTGGGTCAAACCTTGACGCAGTATTTT. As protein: CATRGLGQTLTQYF.

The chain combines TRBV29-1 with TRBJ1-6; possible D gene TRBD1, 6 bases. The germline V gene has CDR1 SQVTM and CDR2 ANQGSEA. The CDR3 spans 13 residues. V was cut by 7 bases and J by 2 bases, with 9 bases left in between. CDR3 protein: CSEGGPYNSPLHF. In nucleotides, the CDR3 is TGCAGCGAAGGGGGGCCCTATAATTCACCCCTCCACTTT.

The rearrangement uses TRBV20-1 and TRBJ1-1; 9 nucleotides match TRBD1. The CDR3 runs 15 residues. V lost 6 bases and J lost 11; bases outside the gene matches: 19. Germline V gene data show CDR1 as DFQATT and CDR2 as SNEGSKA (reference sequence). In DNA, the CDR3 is TGCAGTGCCCCACCCCCGGGACAGGGCAAACGGGGGGCTTTCTTT. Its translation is CSAPPPGQGKRGAFF.

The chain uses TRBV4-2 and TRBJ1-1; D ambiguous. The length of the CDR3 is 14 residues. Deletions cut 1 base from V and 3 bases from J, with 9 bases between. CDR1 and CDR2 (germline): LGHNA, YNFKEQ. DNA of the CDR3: TGTGCCAGCAGCCAAGGGTGGAAGGACACTGAAGCTTTCTTT. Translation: CASSQGWKDTEAFF.

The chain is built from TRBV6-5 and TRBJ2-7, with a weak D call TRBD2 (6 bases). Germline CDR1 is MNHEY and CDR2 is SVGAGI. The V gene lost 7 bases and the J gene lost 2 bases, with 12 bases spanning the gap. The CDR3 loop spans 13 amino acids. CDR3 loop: CASKQEGTYEQYF. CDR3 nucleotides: TGTGCCAGCAAGCAGGAGGGGACCTACGAGCAGTACTTC.

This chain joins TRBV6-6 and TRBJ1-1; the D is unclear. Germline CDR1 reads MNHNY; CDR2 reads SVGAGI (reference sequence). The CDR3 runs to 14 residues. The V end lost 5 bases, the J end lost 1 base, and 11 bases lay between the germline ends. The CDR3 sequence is CASSGTTQNTEAFF. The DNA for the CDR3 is TGTGCCAGCAGTGGCACGACACAGAACACTGAAGCTTTCTTT.

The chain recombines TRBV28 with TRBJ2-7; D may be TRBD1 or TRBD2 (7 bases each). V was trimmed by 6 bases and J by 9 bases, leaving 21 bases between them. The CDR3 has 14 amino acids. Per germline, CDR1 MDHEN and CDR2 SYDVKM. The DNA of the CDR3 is TGTGCCAGCAGCCCAGGGGGGGGAGGGGTCCGGCAGTACTTC. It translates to CASSPGGGGVRQYF.